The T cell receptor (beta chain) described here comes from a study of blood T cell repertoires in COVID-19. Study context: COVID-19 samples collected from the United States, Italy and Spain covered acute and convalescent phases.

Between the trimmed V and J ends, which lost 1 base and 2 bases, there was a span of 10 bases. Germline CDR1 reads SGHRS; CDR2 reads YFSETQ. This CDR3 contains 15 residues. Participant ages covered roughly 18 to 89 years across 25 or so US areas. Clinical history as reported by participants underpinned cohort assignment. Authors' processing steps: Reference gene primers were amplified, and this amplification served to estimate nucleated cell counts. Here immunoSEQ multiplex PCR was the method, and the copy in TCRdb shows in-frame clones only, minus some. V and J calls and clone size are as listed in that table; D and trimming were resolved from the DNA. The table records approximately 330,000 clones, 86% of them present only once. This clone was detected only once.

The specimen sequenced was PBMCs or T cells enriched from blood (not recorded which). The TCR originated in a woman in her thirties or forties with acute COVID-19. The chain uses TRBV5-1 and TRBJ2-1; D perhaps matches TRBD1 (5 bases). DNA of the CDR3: TGCGCCAGCAGCTTGACAGGAGAGACCTACAATGAGCAGTTCTTC. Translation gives CASSLTGETYNEQFF.